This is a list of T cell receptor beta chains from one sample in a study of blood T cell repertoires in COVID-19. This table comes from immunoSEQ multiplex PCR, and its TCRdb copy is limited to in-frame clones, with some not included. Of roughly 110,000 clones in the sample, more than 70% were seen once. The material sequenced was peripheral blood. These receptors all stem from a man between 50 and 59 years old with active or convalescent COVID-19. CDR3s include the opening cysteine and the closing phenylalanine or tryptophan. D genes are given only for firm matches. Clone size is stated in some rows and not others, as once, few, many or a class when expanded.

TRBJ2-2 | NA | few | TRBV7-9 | TGTGCCAGCAGCCCCCCATCCCCCGGGGAGCTGTTTTTT | CASSPPSPGELFF
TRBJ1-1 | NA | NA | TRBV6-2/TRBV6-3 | TGTGCCAGCAGTTACGGAGGGACGGAAGCTTTCTTT | CASSYGGTEAFF
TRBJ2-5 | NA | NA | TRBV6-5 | TGTGCCAGCAGCGGTGTCGGGGGGACCCAGTACTTC | CASSGVGGTQYF
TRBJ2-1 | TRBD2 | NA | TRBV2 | TGTGCCAGCACCCCTCCGACCTCGGGACTAGCTTACGAGCAGTTCTTC | CASTPPTSGLAYEQFF
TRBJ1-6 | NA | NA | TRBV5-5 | TGTGCCAGCAGCTTGTGGCCCAGGGGTAATTCACCCCTCCACTTT | CASSLWPRGNSPLHF
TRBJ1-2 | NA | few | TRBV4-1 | TGCGCCAGCAGCCAAGAAAAAGGTGGGGGGGCCTATGGCTACACCTTC | CASSQEKGGGAYGYTF
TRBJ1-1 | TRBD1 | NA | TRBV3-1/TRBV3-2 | TGTGCCAGCAGCCTCGGGACAGTCAACACTGAAGCTTTCTTT | CASSLGTVNTEAFF
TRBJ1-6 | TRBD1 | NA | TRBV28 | TGTGCCAGCAGTTTAGGGGGGGACAGGGGCCTCCACTTT | CASSLGGDRGLHF
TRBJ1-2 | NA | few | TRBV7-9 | TGTGCCAGCAGTCCCTCGGGGGGCGATAACTATGGCTACACCTTC | CASSPSGGDNYGYTF
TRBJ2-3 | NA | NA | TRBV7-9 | TGTGCCAGCAGCTTGGACCGCGGGCCCACAGATACGCAGTATTTT | CASSLDRGPTDTQYF
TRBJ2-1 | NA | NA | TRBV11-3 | TGTGCCAGCAGCTTAGCTCATGCGGGTGAGCAGTTCTTC | CASSLAHAGEQFF
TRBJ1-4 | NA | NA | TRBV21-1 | TGTGCCAGCAGCAAAAAAGGAGCCCGAGGGGGGGGTAATGAAAAACTGTTTTTT | CASSKKGARGGGNEKLFF
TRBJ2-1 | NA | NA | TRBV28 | TGTGCCAGCAGATCGACAGGTAATGAGCAGTTCTTC | CASRSTGNEQFF
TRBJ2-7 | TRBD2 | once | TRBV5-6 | TGTGCCAGCAGCTTGGGGGCGGGAGGAATTTACGAGCAGTACTTC | CASSLGAGGIYEQYF
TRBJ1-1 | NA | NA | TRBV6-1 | TGTGCCAGCAGTGAAGCGCTTCTTGGGGGGGCTGAAGCTTTCTTT | CASSEALLGGAEAFF
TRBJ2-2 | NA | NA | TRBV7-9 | TGTGCCAGCGGGGAGGCCGCGAACACCGGGGAGCTGTTTTTT | CASGEAANTGELFF